The 31 T cell receptor beta chains below come from one sample, sequenced in a study of identical twins. MiXCR, applied by TCRdb to the 5' RACE reads, yields one record per CDR3 protein. The sample holds about 720,000 distinct CDR3 sequences, 8.6% seen once. This same sample was also taken into another study, of yellow fever vaccine responses in identical twins.

The specimen sequenced was PBMCs. These receptors were obtained from a woman aged 18-29 years in good health.

This clonotype was recorded many times. The chain has TRBV29-1 and TRBJ2-3; TRBD2 agrees at 11 bases. The CDR3 has 20 residues. V lost 4 bases, J lost 6 bases, and 24 bases stayed unmatched. Germline V gives CDR1 SQVTM, CDR2 ANQGSEA. This chain's CDR3 is CSVVSLPDIRLAGISDTQYF. DNA for the CDR3: TGCAGCGTTGTCTCCTTACCCGACATAAGACTAGCGGGGATATCGGATACGCAGTATTTT.

This clonotype came up a few times. The V gene is TRBV13, the J gene TRBJ2-2; 8 nucleotides match TRBD1. The CDR3 length is 16 residues. J was trimmed by 6 bases and V by 3 bases; bases with no gene match: 9. The V gene's germline CDR1 is PRHDT and CDR2 FYEKMQ (reference sequence). CDR3 loop: CASSFFGTGSPGELFF. The CDR3 DNA reads as TGTGCCAGCAGCTTTTTTGGGACAGGCAGTCCCGGGGAGCTGTTTTTT.

This sequence joins TRBV6-4 and TRBJ2-2; 9 positions match TRBD2. CDR1 is MRHNA, CDR2 SNTAGT, per germline. This CDR3 has 20 amino acids. V shed 0 bases and J 3 bases; nucleotides not matched to a gene: 14. The CDR3 DNA reads TGTGCCAGCAGTGACTCGACCGTAGCGGGGGTACCTCTCGACACCGGGGAGCTGTTTTTT. Translating gives CASSDSTVAGVPLDTGELFF.

This chain uses TRBV12-3 or TRBV12-4 with TRBJ1-1; 9 bases agree with TRBD1. V was clipped by 3 bases and J by 6 bases; unmatched bases: 5. This CDR3 is built from 14 residues. Here the CDR3 DNA reads TGTGCCAGCAGTTTGACAGGGGGAGTTTCTGAAGCTTTCTTT. It specifies CASSLTGGVSEAFF.

This clonotype was observed a handful of times. The rearrangement links TRBV7-8 to TRBJ2-1; TRBD2 matches at 14 bases. CDR1 is SGHVS and CDR2 is FQNEAQ in the germline V gene. This CDR3 is built from 17 residues. V lost 5 bases, J lost 7 bases, and 10 bases stayed unmatched. CDR3 in amino acids: CASSTGLAGEGWNEQFF. CDR3 DNA sequence: TGTGCCAGCAGCACGGGACTAGCGGGAGAAGGATGGAATGAGCAGTTCTTC.

This clonotype showed up many times. The J gene is TRBJ2-1, the V gene TRBV9; tentatively, D is TRBD2 (6 bases). Germline V gives CDR1 SGDLS, CDR2 YYNGEE. V lost 4 bases and J lost 9, with 11 bases in between. The CDR3 has 12 amino acids. The CDR3 is CASSPSRGEQFF. CDR3 nucleotide sequence: TGTGCCAGCAGCCCTTCGCGGGGTGAGCAGTTCTTC.

This clonotype was recorded at least ten times. The V call is TRBV12-3 or TRBV12-4, the J call TRBJ2-5; a weak D match, TRBD2 (6 bases). This CDR3 is 13 amino acids long. Trimming left V 5 bases short and J 5 bases short, with 12 bases between. CDR3 residues: CASSGAGTETQYF. Here the CDR3 DNA reads TGTGCCAGCAGTGGCGCGGGGACGGAGACCCAGTACTTC.

This clonotype appeared a few times. The rearrangement uses TRBV2 and TRBJ2-3, with TRBD1 matching 8 bases. Trimming removed 11 bases from V and 4 bases from J; junction bases left unmatched: 11. CDR1 and CDR2 (germline): SNHLY, FYNNEI. The CDR3 is 14 residues long. The DNA for the CDR3 is TGTGCCGGAGCGGACAGGGAGTTACCAGATACGCAGTATTTT. Protein product: CAGADRELPDTQYF.

This clonotype appeared a few times. The chain couples TRBV5-1 to TRBJ2-7; D is perhaps TRBD1 (6 bases). V was pared by 0 bases and J by 2 bases, with 12 bases between. CDR3 size: 15 residues. The germline V gene encodes CDR1 SGHRS and CDR2 YFSETQ. The chain's CDR3 is CASSLDSGVTYEQYF. The CDR3 DNA is TGCGCCAGCAGCTTGGATTCAGGGGTTACCTACGAGCAGTACTTC.

This clonotype was seen a handful of times. The V gene is TRBV21-1, the J gene TRBJ2-3. TRBV21-1 is marked as a pseudogene. CDR3 length: 14 residues. The CDR3 here is CASSKLNDSDTQYF. The CDR3 DNA sequence: TGTGCCAGCAGCAAACTTAACGACTCAGATACGCAGTATTTT.

This clonotype has ten or more counts. V gene TRBV24-1 combines with J gene TRBJ2-3; 9 nucleotides agree with TRBD2. There are 17 residues in the CDR3. The ends lost 3 bases at V and 0 bases at J; junction bases unmatched: 6. Germline V gene lookup returns CDR1 KGHDR and CDR2 SFDVKD. CDR3 DNA: TGTGCCACCAGTGATCCCGCGCTAGCGGGAAGCACAGATACGCAGTATTTT. The encoded protein is CATSDPALAGSTDTQYF.

The chain is built from TRBV7-9 and TRBJ2-5; D might be TRBD2 (5 bases). The CDR3 contains 14 residues. V was shortened by 4 bases and J by 3 bases, with 12 bases between the two germline ends. The germline gives CDR1 SEHNR, CDR2 FQNEAQ (reference sequence). Written as DNA, the CDR3 is TGTGCCAGCAGCTCACCCCCGCGGGAAGAGACCCAGTACTTC. This codes for CASSSPPREETQYF.

This clonotype was detected only a few times. The rearrangement joins TRBV5-1 to TRBJ2-3; no firm D call. CDR1 is SGHRS, CDR2 YFSETQ, per germline. Trimming stripped 6 bases from V and 4 bases from J, with 15 bases between. The CDR3 is 14 residues long. The CDR3 nucleotides are TGCGCCAGCAAGGGCGGTCTGGGCGCAGATACGCAGTATTTT. Protein sequence: CASKGGLGADTQYF. The whole variable domain, remainder taken from reference TRBV5-1 and TRBJ2-3, is KAGVTQTPRYLIKTRGQQVTLSCSPISGHRSVSWYQQTPGQGLQFLFEYFSETQRNKGNFPGRFSGRQFSNSRSEMNVSTLELGDSALYLCASKGGLGADTQYFGPGTRLTVL.

This chain links TRBV9 with TRBJ2-7; D might be TRBD1 (6 bases). V was cut by 3 bases and J by 2 bases, with 12 bases left in between. The CDR3 has 14 residues. The V gene's germline CDR1 is SGDLS and CDR2 YYNGEE. The CDR3 sequence: CASSDGNRAYEQYF. DNA of the CDR3: TGTGCCAGCAGCGATGGAAACAGGGCCTACGAGCAGTACTTC.

This chain links TRBV6-5 with TRBJ2-1, with a weak D call TRBD1 (6 bases). V was trimmed by 0 bases and J by 1 base, leaving 13 bases between them. The CDR3 is 17 amino acids. Per germline, CDR1 MNHEY and CDR2 SVGAGI. In DNA, the CDR3 is TGTGCCAGCAGTTACTCGCCCCAGGGGCCGTCCTACAATGAGCAGTTCTTC. It specifies CASSYSPQGPSYNEQFF.

The table lists this clonotype with a few counts. The chain has TRBV4-1 and TRBJ2-1, with 7 positions matching TRBD1. The CDR3 length is 16 residues. Germline loops: CDR1 MGHRA, CDR2 YSYEKL. V shed 3 bases and J 2 bases; nucleotides not matched to a gene: 7. The CDR3 spells CASSQTGSSTYNEQFF. The CDR3, as DNA: TGCGCCAGCAGCCAGACAGGGTCGAGCACCTACAATGAGCAGTTCTTC.

This clonotype has a handful of counts. A much bigger clone sits one base away, suggesting this may be a read error. Here the CDR3 reads CASSQVHNEQFF. CDR3 DNA: TGTGCCAGCAGCCAAGTCCACAATGAGCAGTTCTTC. This sequence joins TRBV3-1 and TRBJ2-1, with D uncertain. The germline CDR1 and CDR2 sequences are LGHDT and YNNKEL (reference sequence). The CDR3 has 12 residues. V was clipped by 1 base and J by 5 bases, with 3 bases between them.

On this clonotype: Given a much more abundant clone one base away, this may be a read error. The chain is built from TRBV7-9 and TRBJ2-5, with D possibly matching TRBD1 (5 bases). This CDR3 contains 13 residues. V lost 2 bases and J 4 bases, leaving 8 bases between the germline ends. The germline CDR1 and CDR2 sequences are SEHNR and FQNEAQ (reference sequence). CDR3 protein: CASSLLRVETQYF. The CDR3 nucleotides are TGTGCCAGCAGCTTACTCAGGGTAGAGACCCAGTACTTC.

The chain employs TRBV15 and TRBJ2-5, with a tentative D call TRBD1 (5 bases). Trimming cost V 4 bases and J 7 bases, with 22 bases left between them. Germline V gene data show CDR1 as LNHNV and CDR2 as YYDKDF (reference sequence). The CDR3 covers 16 residues. Here the CDR3 DNA reads TGTGCCACCAGCACCCCCGCGGTTCACGGCCAGGGGACCCAGTACTTC. This sequence encodes CATSTPAVHGQGTQYF.

The rearrangement joins TRBV15 to TRBJ2-3; 14 bases fit TRBD2. CDR1 LNHNV and CDR2 YYDKDF come from the germline V gene (reference sequence). This CDR3 contains 19 residues. The V and J ends lost 0 bases and 1 base, in that order; junction bases with no gene match: 6. CDR3 in DNA: TGTGCCACCAGCAGAGATTTGGGACTAGCGGGGGTACGCACAGATACGCAGTATTTT. Translation gives CATSRDLGLAGVRTDTQYF.

The V gene is TRBV5-1, the J gene TRBJ2-3; 10 bases align to TRBD2. In germline, CDR1 is SGHRS, CDR2 YFSETQ. CDR3 size: 18 residues. The trim removed 0 bases at V and 1 base at J, leaving 8 bases unmatched. CDR3 sequence reads: CASSLALAGVPGTDTQYF. In nucleotides, the CDR3 is TGCGCCAGCAGCTTGGCGCTAGCGGGAGTCCCCGGCACAGATACGCAGTATTTT.

The J gene is TRBJ2-3, the V gene TRBV28; unclear D gene. CDR1 is MDHEN and CDR2 is SYDVKM in the germline V gene. The germline V and J ends were trimmed by 7 bases and 3 bases, with 2 bases remaining between them. CDR3 length: 10 residues. Here the CDR3 reads CASKTDTQYF. Written as DNA, the CDR3 is TGTGCCAGCAAGACAGATACGCAGTATTTT.

V and J are TRBV7-9 and TRBJ2-7; D remains ambiguous. The CDR3 runs 13 residues. The V end was cut by 4 bases, the J end by 3 bases, with 10 bases between. Looked up from germline, CDR1 is SEHNR and CDR2 is FQNEAQ (reference sequence). The CDR3 nucleotides are TGTGCCAGCAGCTCTAGTGCTAGCTACGAGCAGTACTTC. Translation gives CASSSSASYEQYF. The variable domain in full, with the rest retrieved from reference TRBV7-9 and TRBJ2-7, is DTGVSQNPRHKITKRGQNVTFRCDPISEHNRLYWYRQTLGQGPEFLTYFQNEAQLEKSRLLSDRFSAERPKGSFSTLEIQRTEQGDSAMYLCASSSSASYEQYFGPGTRLTVT.

Concerning this clonotype itself: This clone may be a read error of a much larger clone one base away. The rearrangement joins TRBV29-1 to TRBJ1-1; 8 nucleotides line up with TRBD1. CDR3 size: 13 residues. Germline CDR1 SQVTM, CDR2 ANQGSEA. The ends lost 4 bases at V and 5 bases at J; junction bases unmatched: 6. The CDR3 coding sequence is TGCAGCGTTGCCAGTCAGGGGGCGACTGAAGCTTTCTTT. This translates into CSVASQGATEAFF.

This clonotype has just a few counts. The rearrangement uses TRBV7-9 and TRBJ2-3, with 7 nucleotides matching TRBD1. Per the germline V gene, CDR1 is SEHNR and CDR2 is FQNEAQ (reference sequence). The CDR3 length is 15 residues. V shed 5 bases, J shed 2 bases, and the junction held 7 bases outside the gene matches. The CDR3: CASSTRDSYTDTQYF. The CDR3 bases are TGTGCCAGCAGCACCCGGGACAGTTACACAGATACGCAGTATTTT.

This clonotype was detected a few times. The chain combines TRBV7-2 with TRBJ2-7, with 8 bases fitting TRBD2. Losses at the gene ends were 3 bases for V and 3 bases for J; bases not matched to a gene: 4. Germline loops: CDR1 SGHTA, CDR2 FQGNSA. This CDR3 region has 14 residues. The DNA for the CDR3 is TGTGCCAGCAGCTTCGGAGCGGGAGTCTACGAGCAGTACTTC. Amino acid sequence: CASSFGAGVYEQYF.

The gene calls are TRBV24-1 and TRBJ2-1, with 14 bases aligning to TRBD2. Trimming at V came to 9 bases and at J to 10 bases, leaving 25 bases not matched to a gene. Germline values: CDR1 KGHDR, CDR2 SFDVKD. The CDR3 loop spans 20 amino acids. The CDR3 DNA reads as TGTGCCACCTTTGATTTGCCGGGAACCGGGACTAGCGGGAGAGCAATGGAGCAGTTCTTC. Amino acids: CATFDLPGTGTSGRAMEQFF.

The sample holds many counts of this clonotype. The V call is TRBV6-4, the J call TRBJ1-5, with D perhaps TRBD1 (5 bases). This CDR3 contains 13 residues. V dropped 2 bases and J dropped 6 bases, with 8 bases sitting between them. CDR1 is MRHNA and CDR2 is SNTAGT in the germline V gene. The DNA for the CDR3 is TGTGCCAGCAGTGACGGGGCGGGTCAGCCCCAGCATTTT. Its translation: CASSDGAGQPQHF.

This chain joins TRBV15 and TRBJ2-3, with 9 bases identical to TRBD2. CDR1 is LNHNV and CDR2 is YYDKDF in the germline V gene (reference sequence). V shed 3 bases, J shed 4 bases, and the junction held 11 bases outside the gene matches. The CDR3 spans 17 residues. Written as DNA, the CDR3 is TGTGCCACCAGCAGTCCGGGAGGGCGGGAGGGGTCAGATACGCAGTATTTT. Protein: CATSSPGGREGSDTQYF.

This clonotype was observed many times. The gene calls are TRBV7-6 and TRBJ2-2; D not resolved. Trimming cost V 5 bases and J 5 bases, with 6 bases left between them. Germline CDR1 is SGHVS and CDR2 is FNYEAQ. The CDR3 totals 12 residues. CDR3 DNA sequence: TGTGCCAGCAGCCACACAACCGGGGAGCTGTTTTTT. Translated, it gives CASSHTTGELFF.

The chain uses TRBV6-1 and TRBJ1-1; 11 nucleotides align to TRBD1. Germline CDR1 is MNHNS and CDR2 is SASEGT. J lost 5 bases, V lost 5 bases, and 10 bases had no gene match. This CDR3 has 16 amino acids. The CDR3 bases are TGTGCCAGCAGTACCCGGACAGGGGGCCGAGATACTGAAGCTTTCTTT. Translating gives CASSTRTGGRDTEAFF.